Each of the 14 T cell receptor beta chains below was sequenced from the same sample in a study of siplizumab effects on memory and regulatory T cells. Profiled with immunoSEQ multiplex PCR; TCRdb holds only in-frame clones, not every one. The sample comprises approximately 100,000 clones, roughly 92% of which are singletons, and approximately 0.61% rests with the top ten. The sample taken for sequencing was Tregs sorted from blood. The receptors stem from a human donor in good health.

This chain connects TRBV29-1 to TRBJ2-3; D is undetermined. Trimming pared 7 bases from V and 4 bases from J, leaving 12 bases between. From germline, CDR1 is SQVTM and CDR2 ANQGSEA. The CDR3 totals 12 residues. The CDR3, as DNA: TGCAGCGCGGATCGTAGGGCAGATACGCAGTATTTT. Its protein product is CSADRRADTQYF.

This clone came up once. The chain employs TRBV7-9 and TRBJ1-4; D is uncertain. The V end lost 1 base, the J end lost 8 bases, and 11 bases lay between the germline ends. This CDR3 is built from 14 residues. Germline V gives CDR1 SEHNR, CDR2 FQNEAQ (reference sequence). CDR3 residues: CASSLVGYEEKLFF. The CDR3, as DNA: TGTGCCAGCAGCTTAGTAGGATATGAGGAAAAACTGTTTTTT.

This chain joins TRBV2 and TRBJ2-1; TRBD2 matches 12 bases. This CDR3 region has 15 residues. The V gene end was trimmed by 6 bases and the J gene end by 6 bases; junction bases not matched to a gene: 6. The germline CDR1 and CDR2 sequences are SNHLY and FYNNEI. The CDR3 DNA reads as TGTGCCAGCAGAAACCGACTAGCGGGAGTCAATGAGCAGTTCTTC. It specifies CASRNRLAGVNEQFF.

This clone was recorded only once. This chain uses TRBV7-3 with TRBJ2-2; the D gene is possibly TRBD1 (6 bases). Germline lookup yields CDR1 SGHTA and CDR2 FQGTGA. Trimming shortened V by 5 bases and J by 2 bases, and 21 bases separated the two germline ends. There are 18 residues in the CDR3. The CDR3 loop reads CASSRRTGQGTNTGELFF. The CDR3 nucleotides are TGTGCCAGCAGCCGCCGAACAGGGCAAGGAACCAACACCGGGGAGCTGTTTTTT.

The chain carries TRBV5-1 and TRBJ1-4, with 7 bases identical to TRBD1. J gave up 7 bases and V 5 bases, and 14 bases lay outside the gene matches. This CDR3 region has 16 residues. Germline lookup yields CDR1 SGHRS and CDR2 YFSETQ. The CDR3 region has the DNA TGCGCCAGCAGACAGGGGACGTGGGGGCAGCTTGAAAAACTGTTTTTT. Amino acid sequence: CASRQGTWGQLEKLFF.

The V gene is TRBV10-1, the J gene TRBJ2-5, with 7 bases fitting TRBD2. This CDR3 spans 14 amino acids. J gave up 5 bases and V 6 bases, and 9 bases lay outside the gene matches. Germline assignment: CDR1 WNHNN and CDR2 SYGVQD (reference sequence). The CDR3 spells CASSPPGGSETQYF. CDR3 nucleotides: TGCGCCAGCAGCCCACCGGGAGGTAGCGAGACCCAGTACTTC.

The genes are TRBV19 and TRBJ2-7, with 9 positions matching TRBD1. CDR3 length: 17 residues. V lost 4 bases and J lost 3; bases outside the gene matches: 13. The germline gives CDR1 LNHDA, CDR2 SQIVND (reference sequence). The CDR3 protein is CASSRHGTGRNLYEQYF. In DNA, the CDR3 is TGTGCCAGTAGTAGGCACGGGACAGGGCGAAACCTCTACGAGCAGTACTTC.

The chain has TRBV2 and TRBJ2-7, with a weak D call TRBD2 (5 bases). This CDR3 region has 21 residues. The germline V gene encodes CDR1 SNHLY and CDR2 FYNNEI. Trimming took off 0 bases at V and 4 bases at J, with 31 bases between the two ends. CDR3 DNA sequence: TGTGCCAGCAGTGAAGCCCTCGGAGGTTACATATCCGCAACATTACGTTACGAGCAGTACTTC. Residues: CASSEALGGYISATLRYEQYF.

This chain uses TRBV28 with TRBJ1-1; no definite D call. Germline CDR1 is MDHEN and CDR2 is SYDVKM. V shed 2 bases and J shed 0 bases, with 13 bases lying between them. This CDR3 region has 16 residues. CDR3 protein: CASSLPHPGLNTEAFF. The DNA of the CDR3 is TGTGCCAGCAGTTTACCCCATCCGGGGTTGAACACTGAAGCTTTCTTT.

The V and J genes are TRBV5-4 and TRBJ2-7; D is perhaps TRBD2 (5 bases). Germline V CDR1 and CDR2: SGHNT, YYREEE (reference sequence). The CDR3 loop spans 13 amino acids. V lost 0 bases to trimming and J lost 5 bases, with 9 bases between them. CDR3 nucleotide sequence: TGTGCCAGCAGCTTGGACTTGGAGGACGAGCAGTACTTC. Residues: CASSLDLEDEQYF. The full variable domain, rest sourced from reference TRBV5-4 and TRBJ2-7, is ETGVTQSPTHLIKTRGQQVTLRCSSQSGHNTVSWYQQALGQGPQFIFQYYREEENGRGNFPPRFSGLQFPNYSSELNVNALELDDSALYLCASSLDLEDEQYFGPGTRLTVT.

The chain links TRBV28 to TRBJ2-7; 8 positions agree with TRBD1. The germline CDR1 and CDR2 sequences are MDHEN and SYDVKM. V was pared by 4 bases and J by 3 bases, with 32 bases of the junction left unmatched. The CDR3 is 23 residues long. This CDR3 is CASSSYQFARTGKSGLGYYEQYF. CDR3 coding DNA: TGTGCCAGCAGTTCATACCAATTCGCCAGGACAGGGAAGAGCGGTTTGGGATACTACGAGCAGTACTTC.

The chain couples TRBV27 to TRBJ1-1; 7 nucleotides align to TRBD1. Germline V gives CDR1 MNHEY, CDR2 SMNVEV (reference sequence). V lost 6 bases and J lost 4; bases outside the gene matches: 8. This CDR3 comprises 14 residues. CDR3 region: CASRSTGAFTEAFF. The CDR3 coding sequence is TGTGCCAGCAGGTCCACAGGGGCGTTCACTGAAGCTTTCTTT.

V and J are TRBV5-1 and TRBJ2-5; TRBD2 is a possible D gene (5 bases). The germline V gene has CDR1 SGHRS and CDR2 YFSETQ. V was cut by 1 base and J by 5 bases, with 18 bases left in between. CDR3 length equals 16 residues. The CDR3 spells CASSLTISGRGETQYF. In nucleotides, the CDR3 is TGCGCCAGCAGCTTGACCATAAGCGGTAGAGGGGAGACCCAGTACTTC.

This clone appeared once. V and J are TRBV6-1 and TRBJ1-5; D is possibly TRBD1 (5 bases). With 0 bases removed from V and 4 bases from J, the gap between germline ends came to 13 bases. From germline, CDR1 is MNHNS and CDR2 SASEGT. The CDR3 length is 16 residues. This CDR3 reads CASSEALGRHNQPQHF. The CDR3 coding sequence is TGTGCCAGCAGTGAAGCGTTGGGACGCCATAATCAGCCCCAGCATTTT.